The 9 T cell receptor beta chains reported below all come from one sample, sequenced in a study of tumor-infiltrating lymphocytes in primary liver carcinoma. With approximately 470 ng total RNA as template and a constant-region primer, TCR beta cDNA was made. For TCR beta, libraries were produced by three nested multiplex PCR rounds using slightly modified ARM-PCR. For around 11 cycles apiece, the opening two PCR rounds ran with TRBV1-TRBV30 forward primers and a C-beta reverse primer. One entry per CDR3 protein, called by TCRdb with MiXCR from the multiplex PCR reads. Of tens of thousands of distinct CDR3 sequences in the sample, over 60% were seen once. Extraction of RNA together with DNA used roughly 19-32 mg of unsorted bulk tissue. The material sequenced was liver tumor tissue from sampling region 4. Documented subset: tumor region T4, right-lateral pole. Receptors were obtained from a man aged 40-50 years with primary liver carcinoma and hepatitis B virus infection.

This clonotype was detected only once. This clone may be a read error of a much larger clone one base away. The V call is TRBV11-2, the J call TRBJ2-4; 12 nucleotides align to TRBD2. The germline V gene has CDR1 SGHAT and CDR2 FQNNGV. The CDR3 consists of 18 residues. V gave up 4 bases and J gave up 0 bases; unmatched junction bases: 7. This CDR3 reads CASSSQGLAGLAKNIQYF. In nucleotides, the CDR3 is TGTGCCAGCAGCTCACAGGGACTAGCGGGTCTAGCCAAAAACATTCAGTACTTC. Using reference TRBV11-2 and TRBJ2-4 for the parts outside the CDR3, the full variable domain is EAGVAQSPRYKIIEKRQSVAFWCNPISGHATLYWYQQILGQGPKLLIQFQNNGVVDDSQLPKDRFSAERLKGVDSTLKIQPAKLEDSAVYLCASSSQGLAGLAKNIQYFGAGTRLSVL.

This clonotype was seen repeatedly, ten times or more. The chain is built from TRBV12-3 or TRBV12-4 and TRBJ2-4; tentatively, D is TRBD1 or TRBD2 (6 bases each). The ends were cut back, 5 bases at V and 0 bases at J, with 11 bases in the middle. This CDR3 comprises 15 residues. The CDR3, as DNA: TGTGCCAGCAGTGTTGGGGGGCTAGCCAAAAACATTCAGTACTTC. Translating gives CASSVGGLAKNIQYF.

The table lists this clonotype with a few counts. J is TRBJ1-2 and V is TRBV11-2; D may be TRBD1 (6 bases). Germline V gene sequence: CDR1 SGHAT, CDR2 FQNNGV. This CDR3 comprises 14 residues. This CDR3 reads CVNRERDTTHGYTF. The CDR3 DNA sequence: TGTGTCAACAGAGAGAGGGACACCACCCATGGCTACACCTTC. The complete variable domain, with remaining parts taken from reference TRBV11-2 and TRBJ1-2, reads EAGVAQSPRYKIIEKRQSVAFWCNPISGHATLYWYQQILGQGPKLLIQFQNNGVVDDSQLPKDRFSAERLKGVDSTLKIQPAKLEDSAVYLCVNRERDTTHGYTFGSGTRLTVV.

The chain employs TRBV6-1 and TRBJ2-7; 10 nucleotides agree with TRBD2. The CDR3 covers 16 residues. Germline-derived CDR1 and CDR2 are MNHNS and SASEGT. J was trimmed by 2 bases and V by 5 bases; bases with no gene match: 9. The CDR3 reads CASSRTSGVLTYEQYF. In nucleotides, the CDR3 is TGTGCCAGCAGTCGGACTAGCGGCGTCCTTACCTACGAGCAGTACTTC.

Comment on this clonotype: This may be a read error, as it is one base from a much larger clone. V is TRBV11-1 and J is TRBJ2-4; 8 bases map to TRBD2. Per the germline V gene, CDR1 is SGHAT and CDR2 is FQDESV (reference sequence). The CDR3 has 17 residues. CDR3 DNA sequence: TGTACCAGCAGCTTTCCCGGGGTTAGCGGGACCAAAAACATTCAGTACTTC. It is translated as CTSSFPGVSGTKNIQYF.

CDR3 sequence (DNA): TGCAGCGTTCATGACAGCGGCAATGAAAAACTGTTTTTT. As protein: CSVHDSGNEKLFF. The V and J genes are TRBV29-1 and TRBJ1-4; perhaps TRBD1 as D (5 bases). In germline, CDR1 is SQVTM, CDR2 ANQGSEA. This CDR3 spans 13 amino acids. V lost 5 bases to trimming and J lost 5 bases, with 12 bases between them.

In this sample, this clonotype turned up many times. The chain carries TRBV6-5 and TRBJ2-3; 7 positions match TRBD1. Germline CDR1 MNHEY, CDR2 SVGAGI. The CDR3 runs to 16 residues. J lost 5 bases, V lost 6 bases, and 14 bases had no gene match. CDR3 residues: CASSWATGARLDTQYF. CDR3 nucleotide sequence: TGTGCCAGCAGCTGGGCAACAGGGGCGCGCTTAGATACGCAGTATTTT.

As regards this clonotype: The missing conserved phenylalanine or tryptophan at the end of this CDR3 makes a read error likely. This chain connects TRBV29-1 to TRBJ2-5; the D gene is possibly TRBD1 (6 bases). The germline CDR1 and CDR2 sequences are SQVTM and ANQGSEA. Deletions cut 8 bases from V and 4 bases from J, with 14 bases between. The CDR3 loop spans 12 amino acids. The CDR3 here is CSSMDSGETQYL. In DNA form, the CDR3 reads TGCAGCAGTATGGACAGTGGAGAGACCCAGTACTTA.

As concerns this clonotype: Possible read error: a much larger clone is one base away. V gene TRBV7-8 combines with J gene TRBJ2-7; 10 positions match TRBD1. Germline V CDR1 and CDR2: SGHVS, FQNEAQ. The CDR3 covers 15 residues. V shed 4 bases, J shed 2 bases, and the junction held 5 bases outside the gene matches. The CDR3 is CASSSCDRGPYEQYF. CDR3 bases: TGTGCCAGCAGCTCTTGTGACAGGGGGCCCTACGAGCAGTACTTC.